This T cell receptor beta chain was captured by sequencing in a study of blood T cell repertoires in COVID-19. Looking at the study overall: Acute-phase and convalescent COVID-19 samples originated in the United States, Italy and Spain. The cDNA or gDNA used as material had been derived from T cells, B-cell-depleted T cells, or PBMCs.

Trimming cost V 6 bases and J 1 base, with 10 bases left between them. Germline CDR1 SNHLY, CDR2 FYNNEI. CDR3 length: 14 amino acids. Authors' processing steps: For nucleated cells, counts were estimated from reference gene primer amplification. The protocol was immunoSEQ multiplex PCR, while the TCRdb copy is restricted to in-frame clones and leaves out a portion. V and J calls and clone size are copied from that table; D and trimming were computed from the DNA. The top ten hold under 2% of the sample, which has 75,000 to 90,000 clones, roughly 89% seen once. The sequence came from a woman between 50 and 59 years old in a cohort sampled during active COVID-19. Sequencing was performed on peripheral blood. V and J are TRBV2 and TRBJ1-5; no clear D gene. Here the CDR3 reads CASRPDWSNQPQHF. The CDR3 nucleotides are TGTGCCAGCAGACCAGATTGGAGCAATCAGCCCCAGCATTTT.